Below are 14 T cell receptor beta chains sequenced from a single sample in a study of blood T cell repertoires in COVID-19 (dated by TCRdb to the early 2020s). The receptor library was made with the immunoSEQ multiplex PCR assay. Held by TCRdb, this immuneACCESS table contains in-frame sequences only and omits some clones. Under half of the omission traces to an unresolved V gene where checked; the cause of the rest is unknown. The sample contains roughly 46,000 clones, roughly 88% of them found a single time. Together, the top ten hold roughly 14% of the sample. The sequenced sample was peripheral blood. The receptors derive from a human donor in a cohort sampled during active COVID-19. The donor label of this sample is uncertain.

V gene TRBV6-6 combines with J gene TRBJ2-3, with D possibly TRBD2 on 5 matching bases. The germline V gene encodes CDR1 MNHNY and CDR2 SVGAGI (reference sequence). Trimming removed 0 bases at V and 2 bases at J, with 12 bases between. This CDR3 has 16 amino acids. CDR3 bases: TGTGCCAGCAGTTACTCGGAGGAGGACCCCACAGATACGCAGTATTTT. Translating gives CASSYSEEDPTDTQYF.

This sequence joins TRBV10-3 and TRBJ2-1; D is ambiguous. V was shortened by 6 bases and J by 4 bases, with 19 bases between the two germline ends. The CDR3 runs 16 residues. Germline V gene sequence: CDR1 ENHRY, CDR2 SYGVKD. The CDR3 reads CAIRAYGRRRYNEQFF. The CDR3 nucleotides are TGTGCCATCAGAGCCTATGGCAGGCGAAGGTACAATGAGCAGTTCTTC.

This sequence joins TRBV28 and TRBJ1-2; the D is unclear. Germline V gene data show CDR1 as MDHEN and CDR2 as SYDVKM. The length of the CDR3 is 14 residues. Trimming cost V 4 bases and J 0 bases, with 9 bases left between them. This chain's CDR3 is CASSSPQANYGYTF. Written as DNA, the CDR3 is TGTGCCAGCAGTTCCCCGCAGGCTAACTATGGCTACACCTTC.

The rearrangement joins TRBV19 to TRBJ1-3; a possible D gene is TRBD1 (6 bases). Germline values: CDR1 LNHDA, CDR2 SQIVND (reference sequence). V was cut by 9 bases and J by 0 bases, with 12 bases left in between. The CDR3 loop spans 14 amino acids. CDR3 protein: CASLDSSSGNTIYF. CDR3 sequence (DNA): TGTGCCAGCTTGGACAGCTCCTCTGGAAACACCATATATTTT. Complete variable domain (other parts from reference TRBV19 and TRBJ1-3): DGGITQSPKYLFRKEGQNVTLSCEQNLNHDAMYWYRQDPGQGLRLIYYSQIVNDFQKGDIAEGYSVSREKKESFPLTVTSAQKNPTAFYLCASLDSSSGNTIYFGEGSWLTVV.

V and J are TRBV5-6 and TRBJ2-3, with TRBD2 identical over 9 bases. The V segment lost 5 bases and the J segment 4 bases; nucleotides outside the gene matches: 8. This CDR3 is 15 amino acids long. In germline, CDR1 is SGHDT, CDR2 YYEEEE. DNA of the CDR3: TGTGCCAGCAGGTTAGCGGGGGCCTTACCAGATACGCAGTATTTT. Amino acids: CASRLAGALPDTQYF.

This sequence joins TRBV5-4 and TRBJ2-1, with D possibly being TRBD2 (6 bases). The CDR3 is made up of 16 amino acids. In germline, CDR1 is SGHNT, CDR2 YYREEE (reference sequence). Trimming shortened V by 0 bases and J by 5 bases, and 15 bases separated the two germline ends. For the CDR3, the DNA is TGTGCCAGCAGCTTGGGGACTACGGTTAGGGACAATGAGCAGTTCTTC. This translates into CASSLGTTVRDNEQFF. Filled out from reference TRBV5-4 and TRBJ2-1, the complete variable domain reads ETGVTQSPTHLIKTRGQQVTLRCSSQSGHNTVSWYQQALGQGPQFIFQYYREEENGRGNFPPRFSGLQFPNYSSELNVNALELDDSALYLCASSLGTTVRDNEQFFGPGTRLTVL.

The chain combines TRBV5-5 with TRBJ2-5; 14 nucleotides match TRBD2. The CDR3 is 17 amino acids. The germline gives CDR1 SGHKS, CDR2 YYEKEE (reference sequence). V lost 0 bases, J lost 5 bases, and 6 bases stayed unmatched. The CDR3 protein is CASSLGLAGGPTETQYF. Here the CDR3 DNA reads TGTGCCAGCAGCTTGGGACTAGCGGGGGGGCCGACGGAGACCCAGTACTTC.

The V call is TRBV29-1, the J call TRBJ1-2; unclear D gene. The CDR3 is 15 amino acids. CDR1 SQVTM and CDR2 ANQGSEA come from the germline V gene. V was shortened by 4 bases and J by 2 bases, with 17 bases between the two germline ends. CDR3 coding DNA: TGCAGCGTTGGCGCTGTGGTACTAAAGAACTATGGCTACACCTTC. Its translation is CSVGAVVLKNYGYTF.

The gene calls are TRBV6-5 and TRBJ2-6; D is ambiguous. V gave up 5 bases and J gave up 0 bases, with 5 bases separating them. The V gene's germline CDR1 is MNHEY and CDR2 SVGAGI. The length of the CDR3 is 14 residues. This chain's CDR3 is CASSKSSGANVLTF. CDR3 nucleotide sequence: TGTGCCAGCAGTAAGAGCTCTGGGGCCAACGTCCTGACTTTC.

The chain carries TRBV7-2 and TRBJ2-2, with D perhaps TRBD1 (6 bases). Germline CDR1 is SGHTA and CDR2 is FQGNSA. Trimming removed 3 bases at V and 5 bases at J, with 13 bases between. CDR3 length: 15 amino acids. The CDR3 DNA follows: TGTGCCAGCAGCTTGGGACAACCCCAAACCGGGGAGCTGTTTTTT. Its translation is CASSLGQPQTGELFF.

This chain joins TRBV2 and TRBJ2-3; possible D gene TRBD2, 5 bases. This CDR3 has 16 amino acids. The germline V gene encodes CDR1 SNHLY and CDR2 FYNNEI. Trimming took off 6 bases at V and 0 bases at J, with 16 bases between the two ends. The CDR3 sequence is CASSALVSTSTDTQYF. For the CDR3, the DNA is TGTGCCAGCAGCGCACTAGTGTCTACTAGCACAGATACGCAGTATTTT.

This clone was seen a few times. The chain recombines TRBV30 with TRBJ2-7; 11 bases align to TRBD1. The germline V gene encodes CDR1 GTSNPN and CDR2 SVGIG (reference sequence). V lost 1 base to trimming and J lost 3 bases; unmatched junction nucleotides: 5. The CDR3 extends over 15 amino acids. For the CDR3, the DNA is TGTGCCTGGAGTGAAGGGACAGGGGGTAGCTACGAGCAGTACTTC. The encoded protein is CAWSEGTGGSYEQYF.

This clone was seen once. The V and J genes are TRBV2 and TRBJ1-1, with 9 bases matching TRBD1. Trimming took 8 bases from V and 4 from J; bases not matched to a gene: 8. CDR3 length: 14 residues. Germline CDR1 SNHLY, CDR2 FYNNEI. DNA of the CDR3: TGTGCCAGCCGAGGACAGGGGAGAAGCACTGAAGCTTTCTTT. It yields the protein CASRGQGRSTEAFF.

V gene TRBV18 combines with J gene TRBJ2-5, with D possibly matching TRBD1 (6 bases). This CDR3 region has 16 residues. V was clipped by 2 bases and J by 5 bases, with 18 bases between them. Germline V gene data show CDR1 as KGHSH and CDR2 as LQKENI. CDR3 sequence: CASSPLGHETRETQYF. The CDR3 nucleotides are TGTGCCAGCTCACCATTGGGACACGAGACGAGGGAGACCCAGTACTTC.